This T cell receptor beta chain is from a study of control samples from healthy donors and cancer patients. Trimming took 1 base from V and 4 from J; bases not matched to a gene: 3. The CDR3 runs to 15 residues. Germline-derived CDR1 and CDR2 are SGHTA and FQGNSA. Sequencing used immunoSEQ multiplex PCR; TCRdb keeps in-frame clones, though not all of them. The sample includes 90,000 or so clones, around 87% seen only once; the top ten take 1.3%. The chain couples TRBV7-2 to TRBJ2-7; 11 nucleotides line up with TRBD1. This receptor was obtained from a woman between 50 and 59 years old in good health. The source material was blood. The CDR3 DNA reads as TGTGCCAGCAGCTTAGGGGGACAGGGGGGATACGAGCAGTACTTC. Protein sequence: CASSLGGQGGYEQYF.